These T cell receptor beta chains were read from a single sample in a study of metastatic and nonmetastatic thyroid tumors. Via MiXCR, TCRdb re-called the PCR reads. The sample consists of 15,000 to 20,000 clones, roughly 24% of them appearing once. Input material: adjacent normal tissue. The receptors shown here come from a female donor with papillary thyroid cancer or a benign thyroid nodule (not recorded which). Some clones in this sample may be carry-over from other donors' samples. CDR3s include the opening cysteine and the closing phenylalanine or tryptophan. Fields, in order: CDR3 DNA, CDR3 protein, clone size, V gene, D gene, J gene. The D gene is left open where the match is weak. Expanded clones get a size class; other rows say once, few or many, or leave the size out.

CDR3 DNA: TGCAGTGCCCCACCCCCGGCAGGGGCCATTACTAGGGGCACTGAAGCTTTCTTT
CDR3 protein: CSAPPPAGAITRGTEAFF
clone size: few
V gene: TRBV20-1
D gene: NA
J gene: TRBJ1-1

CDR3 DNA: TGTGCCAGCAGTTTAGAGGGGTTAGGCACAGATACGCAGTATTTT
CDR3 protein: CASSLEGLGTDTQYF
clone size: few
V gene: TRBV27
D gene: NA
J gene: TRBJ2-3

CDR3 DNA: TGTGCCAGCTCACCATCAAGCCCCTACGAGCAGTACTTC
CDR3 protein: CASSPSSPYEQYF
clone size: NA
V gene: TRBV18
D gene: NA
J gene: TRBJ2-7

CDR3 DNA: TGTGCCAGCAGCTTAGGGGCAGGAATAGCCTACGAGCAGTACTTC
CDR3 protein: CASSLGAGIAYEQYF
clone size: many
V gene: TRBV7-8
D gene: NA
J gene: TRBJ2-7

CDR3 DNA: TGCGCCAGCAGACTGACTAGCAATGAGCAGTTCTTC
CDR3 protein: CASRLTSNEQFF
clone size: NA
V gene: TRBV5-1
D gene: NA
J gene: TRBJ2-1

CDR3 DNA: TGTGCCAGCAGCACCCGGACAGGGGCCCCCTACGAGCAGTACTTC
CDR3 protein: CASSTRTGAPYEQYF
clone size: NA
V gene: TRBV7-8
D gene: TRBD1
J gene: TRBJ2-7

CDR3 DNA: TGTGCCAGCAGTTTTAGGACTAGCGGTACAGATACGCAGTATTTT
CDR3 protein: CASSFRTSGTDTQYF
clone size: NA
V gene: TRBV27
D gene: TRBD2
J gene: TRBJ2-3

CDR3 DNA: TGTGCCAGATCTACAGGGGATTCTGTAAACACCATATATTTT
CDR3 protein: CARSTGDSVNTIYF
clone size: few
V gene: TRBV2
D gene: TRBD1
J gene: TRBJ1-3

CDR3 DNA: TGTGCCAGCATCGCTCAAGAGAAGAACTATGGCTACACCTTC
CDR3 protein: CASIAQEKNYGYTF
clone size: few
V gene: TRBV28
D gene: NA
J gene: TRBJ1-2

CDR3 DNA: TGCGCCAGCAGCTCAGGGGGAAACTCCTACGAGCAGTACTTC
CDR3 protein: CASSSGGNSYEQYF
clone size: few
V gene: TRBV10-2
D gene: TRBD1
J gene: TRBJ2-7

CDR3 DNA: TGTGCCAGCAGTTCCCGACAGGTGGTGAACACCGGGGAGCTGTTTTTT
CDR3 protein: CASSSRQVVNTGELFF
clone size: NA
V gene: TRBV28
D gene: NA
J gene: TRBJ2-2

CDR3 DNA: TGTGCCAGCAGCTCCCCCGGGGGGACCATATATTTT
CDR3 protein: CASSSPGGTIYF
clone size: NA
V gene: TRBV11-2
D gene: NA
J gene: TRBJ1-3

CDR3 DNA: TGTGCCAGCTCACCTTCCCAGGGACAAGGGGCGATCTACGAGCAGTACTTC
CDR3 protein: CASSPSQGQGAIYEQYF
clone size: NA
V gene: TRBV18
D gene: NA
J gene: TRBJ2-7

CDR3 DNA: TGTGCCAGCAGCTTAGGCGGGGCGCAGAACACTGAAGCTTTCTTT
CDR3 protein: CASSLGGAQNTEAFF
clone size: NA
V gene: TRBV7-2
D gene: NA
J gene: TRBJ1-1

CDR3 DNA: TGTGCCAGCAGTTTATGGGGTCCTTACGAGCAGTACTTC
CDR3 protein: CASSLWGPYEQYF
clone size: NA
V gene: TRBV27
D gene: NA
J gene: TRBJ2-7

CDR3 DNA: TGTGCCAGCAGTTACAGGGGGCGGGGGTCCTACGAGCAGTACTTC
CDR3 protein: CASSYRGRGSYEQYF
clone size: NA
V gene: TRBV28
D gene: TRBD1
J gene: TRBJ2-7

CDR3 DNA: TGTGCCAGCAGCTTCTTAGTTCCAAATGAGCAGTTCTTC
CDR3 protein: CASSFLVPNEQFF
clone size: large
V gene: TRBV11-2
D gene: NA
J gene: TRBJ2-1

CDR3 DNA: TGTGCCAGCAGCTTGGACTCGTCCACGCCTGAGCAGTACTTC
CDR3 protein: CASSLDSSTPEQYF
clone size: NA
V gene: TRBV7-3
D gene: NA
J gene: TRBJ2-7

CDR3 DNA: TGTGCCAGCAGTTACTCGGGAGTTTATGGCTACACCTTC
CDR3 protein: CASSYSGVYGYTF
clone size: few
V gene: TRBV6-5
D gene: NA
J gene: TRBJ1-2

CDR3 DNA: TGTGCCAGCAGGCCCGGGACAGGGGGAATCGAGCAGTACTTC
CDR3 protein: CASRPGTGGIEQYF
clone size: NA
V gene: TRBV11-2
D gene: TRBD1
J gene: TRBJ2-7

CDR3 DNA: TGTGCCAGCAGTTACCTCTCTGGAAACACCATATATTTT
CDR3 protein: CASSYLSGNTIYF
clone size: few
V gene: TRBV6-2/TRBV6-3
D gene: NA
J gene: TRBJ1-3

CDR3 DNA: TGTGCCAGCAGCTCGGGGACTGGGAGCTCCTACAATGAGCAGTTCTTC
CDR3 protein: CASSSGTGSSYNEQFF
clone size: NA
V gene: TRBV11-1
D gene: NA
J gene: TRBJ2-1

CDR3 DNA: TGTGCCAGCAGTGAAGAATTTAGTGGAGACTGGGGCTCCTACGAGCAGTACTTC
CDR3 protein: CASSEEFSGDWGSYEQYF
clone size: NA
V gene: TRBV6-1
D gene: NA
J gene: TRBJ2-7

CDR3 DNA: TGTGCCAGCATCAAATTGTCTGAGGACAGCCGCAATGAAAAACTGTTTTTT
CDR3 protein: CASIKLSEDSRNEKLFF
clone size: medium-sized
V gene: TRBV3-1
D gene: NA
J gene: TRBJ1-4

CDR3 DNA: TGTGCCAGTAGTATGAGCCTAAACAATTCACCCCTCCACTTT
CDR3 protein: CASSMSLNNSPLHF
clone size: many
V gene: TRBV19
D gene: NA
J gene: TRBJ1-6

CDR3 DNA: TGTGCCAGCAGTTTAGCGACGGGTAATACCTACGAGCAGTACTTC
CDR3 protein: CASSLATGNTYEQYF
clone size: NA
V gene: TRBV12-3/TRBV12-4
D gene: NA
J gene: TRBJ2-7

CDR3 DNA: TGTGCCAGCAGCTCTTCCGGGACGCCCTTGTTCTTC
CDR3 protein: CASSSSGTPLFF
clone size: NA
V gene: TRBV7-9
D gene: NA
J gene: TRBJ2-1

CDR3 DNA: TGTGCCTGGAGCCCTCGCGGGACAGGGGGTGAAAAACTGTTTTTT
CDR3 protein: CAWSPRGTGGEKLFF
clone size: NA
V gene: TRBV30
D gene: TRBD1
J gene: TRBJ1-4

CDR3 DNA: TGTGCCACCAGTGATGGGCTAAAAGCTTTCTTT
CDR3 protein: CATSDGLKAFF
clone size: few
V gene: TRBV24-1
D gene: NA
J gene: TRBJ1-1

CDR3 DNA: TGCAGTGCTAGAGATTTCCTGGGACAGGATCAGCCCCAGCATTTT
CDR3 protein: CSARDFLGQDQPQHF
clone size: NA
V gene: TRBV20-1
D gene: TRBD1
J gene: TRBJ1-5

CDR3 DNA: TGTGCCAGCAGTCCGACTAGCGGGGGAATCAATGAGCAGTTCTTC
CDR3 protein: CASSPTSGGINEQFF
clone size: NA
V gene: TRBV12-3/TRBV12-4
D gene: TRBD2
J gene: TRBJ2-1

CDR3 DNA: TGTGCCAGCAGTCCGGAGGTCGGCGAGCAGTACTTC
CDR3 protein: CASSPEVGEQYF
clone size: many
V gene: TRBV12-3/TRBV12-4
D gene: NA
J gene: TRBJ2-7

CDR3 DNA: TGCAGCGTGCCAGGACAGGGTGGGGATACGCAGTATTTT
CDR3 protein: CSVPGQGGDTQYF
clone size: medium-sized
V gene: TRBV29-1
D gene: TRBD1
J gene: TRBJ2-3

CDR3 DNA: TGTGCCAGCAGTCCCAGTTCGGGAGGAAGCTATGGCTACACCTTC
CDR3 protein: CASSPSSGGSYGYTF
clone size: few
V gene: TRBV12-3/TRBV12-4
D gene: NA
J gene: TRBJ1-2

CDR3 DNA: TGCAGTGCTAGTAGTGCCGTTATGACCTACGAGCAGTACTTC
CDR3 protein: CSASSAVMTYEQYF
clone size: NA
V gene: TRBV20-1
D gene: NA
J gene: TRBJ2-7

CDR3 DNA: TGTGCCAGCAGCGTCTTGGGGGAAAACCTAGGGGAGCAGTTCTTC
CDR3 protein: CASSVLGENLGEQFF
clone size: NA
V gene: TRBV9
D gene: NA
J gene: TRBJ2-1

CDR3 DNA: TGTGCCAGCAGTGCGACAGGGCCTAATGAAAAACTGTTTTTT
CDR3 protein: CASSATGPNEKLFF
clone size: NA
V gene: TRBV6-4
D gene: TRBD1
J gene: TRBJ1-4

CDR3 DNA: TGTGCTAGCAGCCTATCCGGGACTGAGGGCGAGCAGTACTTC
CDR3 protein: CASSLSGTEGEQYF
clone size: NA
V gene: TRBV7-7
D gene: NA
J gene: TRBJ2-7

CDR3 DNA: TGCAGTGCTAGAGACGGGATGGGTTCCGAGCAGTACTTC
CDR3 protein: CSARDGMGSEQYF
clone size: few
V gene: TRBV20-1
D gene: NA
J gene: TRBJ2-7

CDR3 DNA: TGTGCCAGCAGTTGGGCCCGTTGGGGAAACACCATATATTTT
CDR3 protein: CASSWARWGNTIYF
clone size: NA
V gene: TRBV28
D gene: NA
J gene: TRBJ1-3

CDR3 DNA: TGTGCCAGCAAACCCCAGGGGGCAGGCACTGAAGCTTTCTTT
CDR3 protein: CASKPQGAGTEAFF
clone size: few
V gene: TRBV6-4
D gene: TRBD1
J gene: TRBJ1-1

CDR3 DNA: TGTGCCAGCAGCTTAGTCGTGACTATCGGGAGTCGGGCACAAGATACGCAGTATTTT
CDR3 protein: CASSLVVTIGSRAQDTQYF
clone size: NA
V gene: TRBV11-3
D gene: NA
J gene: TRBJ2-3

CDR3 DNA: TGTGCCTGGAGCAAAACAGGGAGCGACACAGATACGCAGTATTTT
CDR3 protein: CAWSKTGSDTDTQYF
clone size: NA
V gene: TRBV30
D gene: NA
J gene: TRBJ2-3

CDR3 DNA: TGCGCCAGCAGCTTGGGAGATAGCGGGGGAGATACGCAGTATTTT
CDR3 protein: CASSLGDSGGDTQYF
clone size: NA
V gene: TRBV5-1
D gene: TRBD2
J gene: TRBJ2-3

CDR3 DNA: TGTGCCAGTAGTCCTGCAGCTAACTATGGCTACACCTTC
CDR3 protein: CASSPAANYGYTF
clone size: few
V gene: TRBV19
D gene: NA
J gene: TRBJ1-2

CDR3 DNA: TGTGCCATCAGCTGGGGGATCTACGGGGATGCCTACGAGCAGTACTTC
CDR3 protein: CAISWGIYGDAYEQYF
clone size: once
V gene: TRBV11-2
D gene: NA
J gene: TRBJ2-7

CDR3 DNA: TGTGCCAGCAGCTTAGAGGGGTCCGTGCAGGGCTACACCTTC
CDR3 protein: CASSLEGSVQGYTF
clone size: few
V gene: TRBV7-9
D gene: NA
J gene: TRBJ1-2

CDR3 DNA: TGTGCCAGCAGCCTAGGATGGGGGGGACCCTCGGGAAGTGAGCAGTTCTTC
CDR3 protein: CASSLGWGGPSGSEQFF
clone size: NA
V gene: TRBV11-2
D gene: TRBD2
J gene: TRBJ2-1

CDR3 DNA: TGTGCCAGCAGCGTAGCACTATCCACCGGGGAGCTGTTTTTT
CDR3 protein: CASSVALSTGELFF
clone size: NA
V gene: TRBV9
D gene: NA
J gene: TRBJ2-2

CDR3 DNA: TGTGCCAGCACCCCTGGAACAGGGGACTCCTATAATTCACCCCTCCACTTT
CDR3 protein: CASTPGTGDSYNSPLHF
clone size: NA
V gene: TRBV12-3/TRBV12-4
D gene: TRBD1
J gene: TRBJ1-6

CDR3 DNA: TGCGCCAGCAGCTTGGCAGGGGCCCACGAGCAGTACTTC
CDR3 protein: CASSLAGAHEQYF
clone size: NA
V gene: TRBV5-1
D gene: NA
J gene: TRBJ2-7

CDR3 DNA: TGTGCCAGCAGTGTGGAGAAGGGACCTGGAAACACCATATATTTT
CDR3 protein: CASSVEKGPGNTIYF
clone size: few
V gene: TRBV2
D gene: NA
J gene: TRBJ1-3

CDR3 DNA: TGCAGTGCGCCGACCCGGGACCCCTCTTCACCCCTCCACTTT
CDR3 protein: CSAPTRDPSSPLHF
clone size: NA
V gene: TRBV20-1
D gene: NA
J gene: TRBJ1-6

CDR3 DNA: TGCAGTGCTTCTACTAGCGGGGGGGTAGTTTGGGGCACAGATACGCAGTATTTT
CDR3 protein: CSASTSGGVVWGTDTQYF
clone size: NA
V gene: TRBV20-1
D gene: TRBD2
J gene: TRBJ2-3

CDR3 DNA: TGTGCCAGCAGTTCAGGGGGCGTGACCAAAAACATTCAGTACTTC
CDR3 protein: CASSSGGVTKNIQYF
clone size: few
V gene: TRBV28
D gene: TRBD1
J gene: TRBJ2-4

CDR3 DNA: TGTGCCAGCAGTGACTCTTGGGCCGAGGAGACCCAGTACTTC
CDR3 protein: CASSDSWAEETQYF
clone size: few
V gene: TRBV6-4
D gene: NA
J gene: TRBJ2-5

CDR3 DNA: TGCGCCAGCAGTGCCCGGACGGACAGTCAAGAGACCCAGTACTTC
CDR3 protein: CASSARTDSQETQYF
clone size: NA
V gene: TRBV10-1
D gene: NA
J gene: TRBJ2-5

CDR3 DNA: TGTGCCAGCAGTACTCGGTCAGGGGGGTTTTCACCCCTCCACTTT
CDR3 protein: CASSTRSGGFSPLHF
clone size: NA
V gene: TRBV6-6
D gene: TRBD1
J gene: TRBJ1-6

CDR3 DNA: TGCGCCAGCAGCCTCGGGACAAGCTTTTGGGATGAGCAGTTCTTC
CDR3 protein: CASSLGTSFWDEQFF
clone size: NA
V gene: TRBV5-1
D gene: NA
J gene: TRBJ2-1

CDR3 DNA: TGTGCCAGCACCACCCCGGGGGTCGGCGAGCAGTACTTC
CDR3 protein: CASTTPGVGEQYF
clone size: NA
V gene: TRBV6-1
D gene: NA
J gene: TRBJ2-7